This T cell receptor beta chain originates from a study of blood T cell repertoires in COVID-19 (dated by TCRdb to the early 2020s). For context, the study as a whole: The collaborator samples originated in the United States, Italy and Spain and spanned the acute and convalescent phases of COVID-19. The material from the prospective study consisted of cDNA or gDNA derived from T cells, B-cell-depleted T cells, or PBMCs. Deeply sampled blood TCRbeta repertoires from subjects exposed to, actively infected with, or recovered from COVID-19 were included in the dataset. The repertoires were released in a freely available public database intended as a resource for research on the immune response to SARS-CoV-2. Samples came from the ongoing ImmuneRACE study (first 160 participants) plus 1,254 subjects from 6 global collaborators. The sample metadata nearly always contained a de-identified subject ID, COVID-19 status, age in years and sex. HLA class I and class II types, where available, came from metadata supplied by the sample provider rather than from assay-based typing. General conclusions and limits of the study: Clinical and demographic metadata were provided uncurated, with the amount varying by source and participant.

Comments on this clone: Its antigen is not yet known. No quality values exist for individual bases; no much larger clone is one base distant.

At one collaborating source in Seattle, patients were enrolled during active infection and were followed longitudinally through the course of disease. Each collaborating institution followed its own protocols to collect whole blood in K2EDTA tubes. Collaborator samples were shipped for TCRbeta analysis as frozen whole blood, isolated PBMCs, or DNA extracted from either sample type. As encoded in the germline V gene (reference sequence), CDR1 is MNHEY while CDR2 is SMNVEV. Between the V and J ends, shortened by 3 bases and 12 bases respectively, the junction contains 15 bases. The CDR3 covers 14 residues, taking in both the cysteine and the phenylalanine. CDR3 DNA is the only sequence kept; it has 42 bases, read in frame from the first base. The immunoSEQ Assay, a bias-controlled multiplex PCR, was used to amplify TCRbeta CDR3 regions from genomic DNA. As for the authors' bioinformatics: Within the assay, amplification of reference gene primers was used to estimate how many nucleated cells each sample contained. Sequence reads were collapsed and filtered to measure the absolute abundance of every unique TCRbeta CDR3 rearrangement. For each sample, productive Simpson clonality was calculated as the square root of Simpson's diversity index across productive rearrangements. The immuneACCESS repertoire file appears here via TCRdb, limited to in-frame rearrangements. These files lack a portion of the clones; in checked studies, under half of the deficit traces to unresolved V genes, and the cause of the others is not known. V and J calls and clone size follow that table, whereas D and trimming were derived from the DNA. Within this sample are about 180,000 clones, with approximately 87% of them counted one time only. The ten largest clones take up roughly 20% of the sample.

The rearranged chain carries TRBV27 and TRBJ2-6, and possibly TRBD1, on 5 matching bases. This receptor was identified in a person between 65 and 79 years old with COVID-19, enrolled during active disease. Sequencing was done on a sample of peripheral blood. The CDR3 protein: CASSFETAPRVLTF. The nucleotides read TGTGCCAGCAGTTTTGAGACAGCGCCCCGCGTCCTGACTTTC.